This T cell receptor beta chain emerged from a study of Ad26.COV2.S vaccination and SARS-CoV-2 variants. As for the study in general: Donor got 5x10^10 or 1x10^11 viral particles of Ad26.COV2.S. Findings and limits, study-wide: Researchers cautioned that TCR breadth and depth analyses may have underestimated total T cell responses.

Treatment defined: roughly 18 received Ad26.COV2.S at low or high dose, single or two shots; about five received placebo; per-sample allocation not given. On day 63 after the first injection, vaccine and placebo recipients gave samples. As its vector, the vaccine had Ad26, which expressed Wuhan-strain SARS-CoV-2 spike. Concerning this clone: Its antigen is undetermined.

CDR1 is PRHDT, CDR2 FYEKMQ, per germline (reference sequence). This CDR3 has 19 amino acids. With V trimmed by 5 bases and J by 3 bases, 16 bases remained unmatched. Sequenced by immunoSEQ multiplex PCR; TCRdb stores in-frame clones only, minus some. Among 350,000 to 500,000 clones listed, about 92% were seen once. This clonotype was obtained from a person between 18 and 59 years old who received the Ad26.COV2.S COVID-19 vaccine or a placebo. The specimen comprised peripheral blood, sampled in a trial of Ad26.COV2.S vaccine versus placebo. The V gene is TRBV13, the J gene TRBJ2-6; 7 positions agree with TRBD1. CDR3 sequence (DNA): TGTGCCAGCAGCGATCACAGGGGCCCTCTAGTCGGTGGGGCCAACGTCCTGACTTTC. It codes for CASSDHRGPLVGGANVLTF. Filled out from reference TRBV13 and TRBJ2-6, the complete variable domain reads AAGVIQSPRHLIKEKRETATLKCYPIPRHDTVYWYQQGPGQDPQFLISFYEKMQSDKGSIPDRFSAQQFSDYHSELNMSSLELGDSALYFCASSDHRGPLVGGANVLTFGAGSRLTVL.